The next 17 T cell receptor beta chains were all read from a single sample in a study of T cell repertoires in cytomegalovirus infection. TCRdb called the reads again in MiXCR, with one record for every CDR3 protein. The profile covers more than 150,000 distinct CDR3 sequences, with 17% appearing a single time and around 20% taken by the ten largest. The sequencing input was CD8+ T cells from PBMCs. These receptors all come from a human donor in good health (CMV status not recorded). Some clones in this sample may be carry-over from other donors' samples.

The rearrangement uses TRBV12-3 or TRBV12-4 and TRBJ2-7; D assignment may be TRBD1 or TRBD2 (5 bases each). V gave up 1 base and J gave up 0 bases, with 13 bases separating them. This CDR3 contains 16 residues. As DNA, the CDR3 is TGTGCCAGCAGTTTAGTTCTGGCAGGGAGCTCCTACGAGCAGTACTTC. This sequence encodes CASSLVLAGSSYEQYF.

This clonotype was detected only a few times. This chain joins TRBV2 and TRBJ2-1; D unclear. V shed 0 bases and J shed 4 bases, with 4 bases lying between them. Germline lookup yields CDR1 SNHLY and CDR2 FYNNEI. The CDR3 has 13 residues. The CDR3 DNA sequence: TGTGCCAGCAGTGAAGCGTATTACAATGAGCAGTTCTTC. Translation: CASSEAYYNEQFF.

A few counts support this clonotype. This sequence joins TRBV7-2 and TRBJ2-1, with 8 bases matching TRBD2. The CDR3 has 15 amino acids. V lost 4 bases to trimming and J lost 10 bases; unmatched junction nucleotides: 12. Germline CDR1 is SGHTA and CDR2 is FQGNSA. This CDR3 is CASSSVAGGAGEQFF. In nucleotides, the CDR3 is TGTGCCAGCAGCTCCGTTGCCGGGGGGGCGGGGGAGCAGTTCTTC.

The chain recombines TRBV28 with TRBJ2-4; 8 bases line up with TRBD2. V dropped 5 bases and J dropped 4; count of bases not matched to a gene: 7. The germline V gene encodes CDR1 MDHEN and CDR2 SYDVKM. The CDR3 extends over 15 amino acids. CDR3 in DNA: TGTGCCAGCAGTCCTTCCTCGGGAGGGAAAAACATTCAGTACTTC. Its translation is CASSPSSGGKNIQYF. The full variable domain, in which reference TRBV28 and TRBJ2-4 provide the parts outside the CDR3, is DVKVTQSSRYLVKRTGEKVFLECVQDMDHENMFWYRQDPGLGLRLIYFSYDVKMKEKGDIPEGYSVSREKKERFSLILESASTNQTSMYLCASSPSSGGKNIQYFGAGTRLSVL.

The chain combines TRBV7-9 with TRBJ1-1, with D possibly being TRBD1 (6 bases). V was clipped by 1 base and J by 5 bases, with 14 bases between them. The CDR3 is made up of 15 amino acids. CDR1 SEHNR and CDR2 FQNEAQ come from the germline V gene (reference sequence). The CDR3, as DNA: TGTGCCAGCAGCTTAGGTGGGGGCGCAGGGACTGAAGCTTTCTTT. It yields the protein CASSLGGGAGTEAFF.

This clonotype has just a few counts. This chain links TRBV7-4 with TRBJ1-3, with D possibly TRBD1 on 6 matching bases. Per the germline V gene, CDR1 is SGHVT and CDR2 is SQSDAQ. The CDR3 is made up of 12 amino acids. V was clipped by 8 bases and J by 3 bases, with 8 bases between them. The CDR3 region is CASSDSGNTIYF. The CDR3 region has the DNA TGTGCCAGCTCGGACAGTGGAAACACCATATATTTT. Filled out from reference TRBV7-4 and TRBJ1-3, the complete variable domain reads GAGVSQSPRYKVAKRGRDVALRCDSISGHVTLYWYRQTLGQGSEVLTYSQSDAQRDKSGRPSGRFSAERPERSVSTLKIQRTEQGDSAVYLCASSDSGNTIYFGEGSWLTVV.

The V and J genes are TRBV9 and TRBJ2-2, with 9 nucleotides matching TRBD1. Germline CDR1 reads SGDLS; CDR2 reads YYNGEE. Losses at the gene ends were 0 bases for V and 4 bases for J; bases not matched to a gene: 1. This CDR3 is 15 amino acids long. The CDR3 is CASSVGGQGTGELFF. CDR3 coding DNA: TGTGCCAGCAGCGTAGGGGGACAGGGCACCGGGGAGCTGTTTTTT.

The sample holds a few counts of this clonotype. In DNA, the CDR3 is TGTGCCAGCAGTTTAAAGTTAGCGGGAGTCACCGGGGAGCTGTTTTTT. Its protein product is CASSLKLAGVTGELFF. The genes are TRBV28 and TRBJ2-2; 9 bases match TRBD2. The CDR3 runs to 16 residues. CDR1 and CDR2 from the germline V gene are MDHEN and SYDVKM. With 2 bases clipped from V and 4 bases from J, the junction kept 5 bases outside the gene matches.

The J gene is TRBJ2-7, the V gene TRBV15; D not resolved. The CDR3 extends over 13 amino acids. Germline assignment: CDR1 LNHNV and CDR2 YYDKDF (reference sequence). V was cut by 3 bases and J by 6 bases, with 12 bases left in between. The CDR3 is CATSSFLGFEQYF. The CDR3 DNA reads TGTGCCACCAGCAGCTTCCTTGGTTTCGAGCAGTACTTC.

The chain couples TRBV19 to TRBJ2-1; D unclear. The germline V and J ends were trimmed by 1 base and 3 bases, with 4 bases remaining between them. The length of the CDR3 is 13 residues. Germline loops: CDR1 LNHDA, CDR2 SQIVND (reference sequence). The CDR3 DNA follows: TGTGCCAGTAGTATAGGGGACTACAATGAGCAGTTCTTC. It is translated as CASSIGDYNEQFF.

V usage is TRBV3-1 and J usage is TRBJ2-3, with D perhaps TRBD2 (5 bases). The CDR3 length is 12 residues. Trimming removed 5 bases from V and 4 bases from J, with 7 bases in between. Germline V gene lookup returns CDR1 LGHDT and CDR2 YNNKEL (reference sequence). The CDR3 spells CASSWTSDTQYF. The CDR3 DNA reads as TGTGCCAGCAGCTGGACTTCAGATACGCAGTATTTT.

V usage is TRBV27 and J usage is TRBJ1-5; TRBD1 matches at 8 bases. The CDR3 sequence is 15 residues long. J lost 4 bases, V lost 0 bases, and 2 bases had no gene match. Germline CDR1 MNHEY, CDR2 SMNVEV (reference sequence). The DNA for the CDR3 is TGTGCCAGCAGTTTATCGACAGGGGAGAATCAGCCCCAGCATTTT. Its protein product is CASSLSTGENQPQHF.

This clonotype showed up just a few times. The J gene is TRBJ2-5, the V gene TRBV7-8, with 7 positions matching TRBD2. Germline V gene sequence: CDR1 SGHVS, CDR2 FQNEAQ. Unmatched junction bases numbered 9, after V lost 5 bases and J lost 3 bases. The CDR3 consists of 15 residues. This CDR3 is CASSPRDYEEETQYF. For the CDR3, the DNA is TGTGCCAGCAGCCCTCGGGACTACGAAGAAGAGACCCAGTACTTC. Drawing the rest from reference TRBV7-8 and TRBJ2-5, the complete variable domain is GAGVSQSPRYKVAKRGQDVALRCDPISGHVSLFWYQQALGQGPEFLTYFQNEAQLDKSGLPSDRFFAERPEGSVSTLKIQRTQQEDSAVYLCASSPRDYEEETQYFGPGTRLLVL.

This clonotype was observed at least ten times. The V call is TRBV7-2, the J call TRBJ2-3, with 9 positions matching TRBD1. The CDR3 is 14 residues long. The trim removed 2 bases at V and 4 bases at J, leaving 1 base unmatched. The germline gives CDR1 SGHTA, CDR2 FQGNSA. The CDR3 region is CASSLTGGPDTQYF. For the CDR3, the DNA is TGTGCCAGCAGCTTAACAGGGGGCCCAGATACGCAGTATTTT.

The chain employs TRBV28 and TRBJ1-1; D ambiguous. The CDR3 length is 12 residues. Trimming took off 8 bases at V and 2 bases at J, with 9 bases between the two ends. CDR1 and CDR2 from the germline V gene are MDHEN and SYDVKM. The CDR3 DNA is TGTGCCAGCCACAGAGTAAACACTGAAGCTTTCTTT. Its protein is CASHRVNTEAFF. Full variable domain (outside the CDR3, taken from reference TRBV28 and TRBJ1-1): DVKVTQSSRYLVKRTGEKVFLECVQDMDHENMFWYRQDPGLGLRLIYFSYDVKMKEKGDIPEGYSVSREKKERFSLILESASTNQTSMYLCASHRVNTEAFFGQGTRLTVV.

This clonotype was counted between two and nine times. This chain uses TRBV14 with TRBJ2-7, with D hard to call. V dropped 3 bases and J dropped 5 bases, with 11 bases sitting between them. Per germline, CDR1 SGHDN and CDR2 FVKESK. The CDR3 runs to 13 residues. In DNA form, the CDR3 reads TGTGCCAGCAGCCACCCCCCTGCTGACGAGCAGTACTTC. Encoded protein: CASSHPPADEQYF.

This clonotype was seen more than once but under ten times. The J gene is TRBJ1-3, the V gene TRBV27; D is ambiguous. Trimming stripped 5 bases from V and 4 bases from J, with 9 bases between. In germline, CDR1 is MNHEY, CDR2 SMNVEV (reference sequence). The CDR3 consists of 13 residues. The CDR3 loop reads CASSLASGNTIYF. The DNA of the CDR3 is TGTGCCAGCAGTCTCGCTTCGGGAAACACCATATATTTT.